Each of the 27 T cell receptor beta chains below was sequenced from the same sample in a study of OX40 agonist ivuxolimab in advanced cancers. TCRdb's copy holds only in-frame clones and misses some; the assay was immunoSEQ multiplex PCR. The sample has roughly 48,000 clones; 65% to 85% are singletons. The sequencing used CD4+ or CD8+ T cells sorted from blood, collected in a trial of the OX40 agonist ivuxolimab. The receptors originated from an adult with an advanced solid tumor such as melanoma, head and neck, liver or kidney cancer.

The chain has TRBV7-9 and TRBJ2-5; unclear D gene. The V gene's germline CDR1 is SEHNR and CDR2 FQNEAQ (reference sequence). V lost 1 base and J lost 0, with 3 bases in between. This CDR3 has 13 amino acids. The CDR3 nucleotides are TGTGCCAGCAGCTTAGTACACCAAGAGACCCAGTACTTC. As protein: CASSLVHQETQYF.

Comments on this clone: In the same sample, other DNA sequences code for this CDR3. The chain combines TRBV5-5 with TRBJ2-4, with D possibly being TRBD2 (5 bases). The germline V gene encodes CDR1 SGHKS and CDR2 YYEKEE (reference sequence). Trimming stripped 4 bases from V and 5 bases from J, with 16 bases between. This CDR3 region has 15 residues. CDR3 sequence: CASSRGDGNQNIQYF. The CDR3 nucleotides are TGTGCCAGCAGCCGCGGTGACGGGAATCAAAACATTCAGTACTTC.

The chain carries TRBV23-1 and TRBJ2-7; D gene ambiguous. TRBV23-1 is flagged as an ORF with uncertain function. Trimming removed 0 bases from V and 0 bases from J, with 9 bases in between. The length of the CDR3 is 15 residues. The CDR3 DNA is TGCGCCAGCAGTCAATCGAGGCGGAACTCCTACGAGCAGTACTTC. Protein product: CASSQSRRNSYEQYF.

V and J are TRBV5-1 and TRBJ1-5; D ambiguous. V was shortened by 0 bases and J by 8 bases, with 9 bases between the two germline ends. CDR1 and CDR2 (germline): SGHRS, YFSETQ. This CDR3 comprises 13 residues. The CDR3 loop is CASSLEGAEPQHF. The CDR3 region has the DNA TGCGCCAGCAGCTTGGAGGGTGCTGAGCCCCAGCATTTT.

The chain has TRBV18 and TRBJ2-2; D not certain. The CDR3 has 15 amino acids. The V end was cut by 2 bases, the J end by 7 bases, with 14 bases between. From germline, CDR1 is KGHSH and CDR2 LQKENI. DNA of the CDR3: TGTGCCAGCTCACCAAAGCCTCAACCCGGCGGGGAGCTGTTTTTT. Translating gives CASSPKPQPGGELFF.

The rearrangement uses TRBV7-8 and TRBJ2-3; TRBD2 agrees at 12 bases. Trimming removed 2 bases from V and 2 bases from J; junction bases left unmatched: 5. Germline V gene data show CDR1 as SGHVS and CDR2 as FQNEAQ. The CDR3 consists of 17 residues. The CDR3 spells CASSLRASGGATDTQYF. The CDR3 coding sequence is TGTGCCAGCAGCTTAAGGGCTAGCGGGGGGGCCACAGATACGCAGTATTTT. Full variable domain (missing parts from reference TRBV7-8 and TRBJ2-3): GAGVSQSPRYKVAKRGQDVALRCDPISGHVSLFWYQQALGQGPEFLTYFQNEAQLDKSGLPSDRFFAERPEGSVSTLKIQRTQQEDSAVYLCASSLRASGGATDTQYFGPGTRLTVL.

This chain uses TRBV27 with TRBJ1-1, with D unclear. This CDR3 is 11 amino acids long. Germline CDR1 MNHEY, CDR2 SMNVEV (reference sequence). V was shortened by 8 bases and J by 3 bases, with 7 bases between the two germline ends. The CDR3 is CASGPDTEAFF. CDR3 in DNA: TGTGCCAGCGGTCCGGACACTGAAGCTTTCTTT.

By sample fraction, this clone is medium-sized. J is TRBJ1-2 and V is TRBV20-1, with a tentative D call TRBD1 (6 bases). Trimming shortened V by 8 bases and J by 7 bases, and 14 bases separated the two germline ends. The CDR3 extends over 11 amino acids. The germline V gene encodes CDR1 DFQATT and CDR2 SNEGSKA (reference sequence). This chain's CDR3 is CSFLGAGGYTF. The CDR3 DNA reads TGCAGTTTTTTGGGGGCTGGTGGCTACACCTTC.

The chain links TRBV5-8 to TRBJ2-4; D might be TRBD1 (5 bases). There are 15 residues in the CDR3. Trimming cost V 0 bases and J 8 bases, with 15 bases left between them. Germline CDR1 is SGHTS and CDR2 is YDEGEE. CDR3 sequence: CASSLAGALGDIQYF. The CDR3 coding sequence is TGTGCCAGCAGCTTGGCTGGGGCTCTAGGGGACATTCAGTACTTC.

V usage is TRBV2 and J usage is TRBJ2-7; the D call may be TRBD1 or TRBD2 (6 bases each). The CDR3 has 16 amino acids. The germline V gene has CDR1 SNHLY and CDR2 FYNNEI. Deletions cut 1 base from V and 3 bases from J, with 16 bases between. CDR3 in amino acids: CASSEGGASLGYEQYF. CDR3 DNA: TGTGCCAGCAGTGAAGGGGGGGCCTCCCTGGGCTACGAGCAGTACTTC.

V is TRBV6-5 and J is TRBJ1-4; D may be TRBD1 (5 bases). The CDR3 sequence is 14 residues long. The V gene lost 2 bases and the J gene lost 2 bases, with 6 bases spanning the gap. Germline V gene data show CDR1 as MNHEY and CDR2 as SVGAGI. In nucleotides, the CDR3 is TGTGCCAGCAGTTACGAGGGGACTAATGAAAAACTGTTTTTT. It specifies CASSYEGTNEKLFF.

The chain carries TRBV4-2 and TRBJ2-1, with D uncertain. This CDR3 is built from 16 residues. Deletions cut 0 bases from V and 6 bases from J, with 15 bases between. Germline V gene data show CDR1 as LGHNA and CDR2 as YNFKEQ. The CDR3: CASSQDNLPGGNEQFF. Written as DNA, the CDR3 is TGTGCCAGCAGCCAAGATAACCTCCCGGGCGGCAATGAGCAGTTCTTC.

This clone has a handful of counts. The sample carries other DNA sequences with the same CDR3. The chain joins TRBV9 to TRBJ2-5, with a possible D match to TRBD1 (6 bases). The germline V and J ends were trimmed by 4 bases and 1 base, with 11 bases remaining between them. CDR3 size: 14 residues. CDR1 is SGDLS, CDR2 YYNGEE, per germline. In nucleotides, the CDR3 is TGTGCCAGCAGCACCCAGGGGATCCAAGAGACCCAGTACTTC. Its protein product is CASSTQGIQETQYF.

This clone appeared a few times. The V and J genes are TRBV19 and TRBJ2-1, with D possibly matching TRBD1 (6 bases). The length of the CDR3 is 16 residues. With 0 bases removed from V and 0 bases from J, the gap between germline ends came to 9 bases. From germline, CDR1 is LNHDA and CDR2 SQIVND (reference sequence). CDR3 region: CASSIERGSSYNEQFF. Here the CDR3 DNA reads TGTGCCAGTAGTATAGAAAGGGGGAGCTCCTACAATGAGCAGTTCTTC.

V is TRBV19 and J is TRBJ1-4; D gene uncertain. Between the trimmed V and J ends, which lost 5 bases and 5 bases, there was a span of 9 bases. Germline V gives CDR1 LNHDA, CDR2 SQIVND (reference sequence). There are 13 residues in the CDR3. CDR3 DNA: TGTGCCAGTAGTCTCGCCACAAATGAAAAACTGTTTTTT. This codes for CASSLATNEKLFF.

This chain uses TRBV15 with TRBJ1-6; a weak D match, TRBD1 (5 bases). V gave up 0 bases and J gave up 10 bases, with 10 bases separating them. Germline CDR1 is LNHNV and CDR2 is YYDKDF (reference sequence). CDR3 length: 14 amino acids. Written as DNA, the CDR3 is TGTGCCACCAGCAGAGATGGCAGGGACTCACCCCTCCACTTT. Translation gives CATSRDGRDSPLHF. Supplemented by reference TRBV15 and TRBJ1-6, the full variable domain reads DAMVIQNPRYQVTQFGKPVTLSCSQTLNHNVMYWYQQKSSQAPKLLFHYYDKDFNNEADTPDNFQSRRPNTSFCFLDIRSPGLGDTAMYLCATSRDGRDSPLHFGNGTRLTVT.

V gene TRBV7-2 combines with J gene TRBJ1-5, with no clear D. The V gene's germline CDR1 is SGHTA and CDR2 FQGNSA. This CDR3 has 15 amino acids. V lost 0 bases and J 0 bases, leaving 6 bases between the germline ends. The CDR3 here is CASSLAQNSNQPQHF. In DNA form, the CDR3 reads TGTGCCAGCAGCTTAGCACAGAATAGCAATCAGCCCCAGCATTTT.

This chain links TRBV6-5 with TRBJ1-2; possibly TRBD1 for D (5 bases). The CDR3 extends over 13 amino acids. Trimming removed 0 bases at V and 6 bases at J, with 8 bases between. Germline CDR1 is MNHEY and CDR2 is SVGAGI. CDR3 sequence reads: CASSYSGPHGYTF. The CDR3, as DNA: TGTGCCAGCAGTTACTCGGGGCCTCATGGCTACACCTTC.

This clone appeared once. This chain links TRBV5-6 with TRBJ1-6; 9 bases are shared with TRBD1. Germline assignment: CDR1 SGHDT and CDR2 YYEEEE. V was clipped by 4 bases and J by 7 bases; unmatched bases: 15. The CDR3 consists of 18 residues. CDR3 amino acids: CASSDGTGTLPPNSPLHF. The CDR3 DNA reads TGTGCCAGCAGCGACGGGACAGGGACCCTTCCCCCCAATTCACCCCTCCACTTT.

The genes are TRBV7-9 and TRBJ1-4, with D possibly being TRBD1 (5 bases). The germline CDR1 and CDR2 sequences are SEHNR and FQNEAQ (reference sequence). V lost 4 bases to trimming and J lost 10 bases, with 19 bases between them. The CDR3 runs 15 residues. The CDR3 here is CASSSPTRDSGKLFF. The DNA for the CDR3 is TGTGCCAGCAGCTCCCCGACTCGGGACTCAGGAAAACTGTTTTTT. Drawing the rest from reference TRBV7-9 and TRBJ1-4, the complete variable domain is DTGVSQNPRHKITKRGQNVTFRCDPISEHNRLYWYRQTLGQGPEFLTYFQNEAQLEKSRLLSDRFSAERPKGSFSTLEIQRTEQGDSAMYLCASSSPTRDSGKLFFGSGTQLSVL.

V gene TRBV29-1 combines with J gene TRBJ2-1, with TRBD2 identical over 8 bases. The CDR3 sequence is 16 residues long. With 5 bases clipped from V and 2 bases from J, the junction kept 11 bases outside the gene matches. The germline V gene encodes CDR1 SQVTM and CDR2 ANQGSEA. The CDR3 loop is CSVRRGALDAYNEQFF. The CDR3 coding sequence is TGCAGCGTTCGGCGGGGGGCGCTGGACGCCTACAATGAGCAGTTCTTC.

This clone was counted between two and nine times. The CDR3 is CASNPATYYGYTF. The CDR3 nucleotides read TGTGCCAGTAATCCAGCGACATACTATGGCTACACCTTC. The V call is TRBV19, the J call TRBJ1-2, with D unclear. Germline CDR1 reads LNHDA; CDR2 reads SQIVND (reference sequence). CDR3 length: 13 residues. V was clipped by 7 bases and J by 3 bases, with 12 bases between them.

The V and J genes are TRBV6-6 and TRBJ2-3; possible D gene TRBD2, 5 bases. In germline, CDR1 is MNHNY, CDR2 SVGAGI (reference sequence). The V gene lost 5 bases and the J gene lost 2 bases, with 8 bases spanning the gap. The length of the CDR3 is 13 residues. CDR3 sequence: CASSRGPTDTQYF. The CDR3, as DNA: TGTGCCAGCAGTCGCGGGCCCACAGATACGCAGTATTTT.

The CDR3 loop reads CASSLDQGITDTQYF. CDR3 coding DNA: TGTGCCAGCAGCTTAGATCAGGGTATCACAGATACGCAGTATTTT. This rearrangement joins TRBV7-6 to TRBJ2-3; D may be TRBD1 (5 bases). Germline V gives CDR1 SGHVS, CDR2 FNYEAQ. Between the trimmed V and J ends, which lost 1 base and 2 bases, there was a span of 10 bases. The CDR3 runs 15 residues.

This clone was seen just once. The chain joins TRBV7-2 to TRBJ1-2, with D maybe TRBD1 (6 bases). V lost 5 bases and J lost 4, with 23 bases in between. The CDR3 consists of 17 residues. The germline gives CDR1 SGHTA, CDR2 FQGNSA. CDR3 sequence reads: CASSQTGSSVTLYGYTF. CDR3 bases: TGTGCCAGCAGCCAGACAGGCAGTTCCGTCACCCTCTATGGCTACACCTTC.

The CDR3 sequence: CASSARTGNNYGYTF. CDR3 DNA sequence: TGTGCCAGCAGCGCCCGGACAGGGAATAACTATGGCTACACCTTC. The chain uses TRBV9 and TRBJ1-2, with TRBD1 identical over 8 bases. The V gene end was trimmed by 3 bases and the J gene end by 1 base; junction bases not matched to a gene: 5. The CDR3 has 15 residues. Germline loops: CDR1 SGDLS, CDR2 YYNGEE. The full variable domain, in which reference TRBV9 and TRBJ1-2 provide the parts outside the CDR3, is DSGVTQTPKHLITATGQRVTLRCSPRSGDLSVYWYQQSLDQGLQFLIQYYNGEERAKGNILERFSAQQFPDLHSELNLSSLELGDSALYFCASSARTGNNYGYTFGSGTRLTVV.

The chain recombines TRBV11-2 with TRBJ1-4, with a possible D match to TRBD1 (5 bases). V was cut by 5 bases and J by 10 bases, with 17 bases left in between. The CDR3 spans 14 residues. Per the germline V gene, CDR1 is SGHAT and CDR2 is FQNNGV. The CDR3 loop is CASSPRRPGGKLFF. The CDR3 DNA sequence: TGTGCCAGCAGCCCTAGGAGGCCCGGGGGAAAACTGTTTTTT.